The 10 T cell receptor beta chains reported below all come from one sample, sequenced in a study of blood T cell repertoires in COVID-19. Assay: immunoSEQ multiplex PCR; the TCRdb copy retains only in-frame clones and omits some. The sample has some 170,000 clones, roughly 76% seen once. The sample taken for sequencing was peripheral blood. These receptors were obtained from a woman aged 40 to 49 with COVID-19, enrolled during active disease.

The V gene is TRBV5-1, the J gene TRBJ2-7; TRBD2 is a possible D gene (5 bases). In germline, CDR1 is SGHRS, CDR2 YFSETQ. Trimming removed 4 bases from V and 7 bases from J, with 15 bases in between. There are 13 residues in the CDR3. CDR3 sequence: CASSPTVTGEQYF. CDR3 coding DNA: TGCGCCAGCAGCCCTACAGTGACGGGGGAGCAGTACTTC.

This clone was seen a few times. J is TRBJ2-5 and V is TRBV19, with 7 bases fitting TRBD2. This CDR3 region has 13 residues. Germline CDR1 LNHDA, CDR2 SQIVND (reference sequence). Trimming at V came to 4 bases and at J to 5 bases, leaving 4 bases not matched to a gene. This CDR3 is CASSRGGSETQYF. The CDR3 coding sequence is TGTGCCAGTAGTAGGGGGGGTTCTGAGACCCAGTACTTC.

The chain joins TRBV19 to TRBJ2-3, with 9 nucleotides matching TRBD1. The CDR3 totals 15 residues. Germline V gene data show CDR1 as LNHDA and CDR2 as SQIVND (reference sequence). V was clipped by 7 bases and J by 1 base; unmatched bases: 6. CDR3 bases: TGTGCCAGTACGAGGACAGGGGCGGGCACAGATACGCAGTATTTT. Translation gives CASTRTGAGTDTQYF. Together with reference TRBV19 and TRBJ2-3, the CDR3 gives the full variable domain: DGGITQSPKYLFRKEGQNVTLSCEQNLNHDAMYWYRQDPGQGLRLIYYSQIVNDFQKGDIAEGYSVSREKKESFPLTVTSAQKNPTAFYLCASTRTGAGTDTQYFGPGTRLTVL.

The chain couples TRBV29-1 to TRBJ2-1, with 8 bases matching TRBD2. Germline values: CDR1 SQVTM, CDR2 ANQGSEA. The CDR3 has 15 amino acids. Trimming removed 6 bases from V and 1 base from J; junction bases left unmatched: 8. The CDR3 spells CSVPGLGGSYNEQFF. The CDR3 nucleotides read TGCAGCGTACCGGGACTAGGAGGGTCCTACAATGAGCAGTTCTTC.

The chain recombines TRBV28 with TRBJ2-2; 8 bases are shared with TRBD2. This CDR3 has 15 amino acids. The V and J ends lost 3 bases and 5 bases, in that order; junction bases with no gene match: 5. The germline gives CDR1 MDHEN, CDR2 SYDVKM. The CDR3 DNA is TGTGCCAGCAGTTTCTCGGGACTAGGGACCGGGGAGCTGTTTTTT. It encodes CASSFSGLGTGELFF.

This chain uses TRBV30 with TRBJ1-2; possibly TRBD1 for D (5 bases). Germline CDR1 GTSNPN, CDR2 SVGIG (reference sequence). Between the trimmed V and J ends, which lost 0 bases and 13 bases, there was a span of 12 bases. The CDR3 has 11 amino acids. The CDR3 coding sequence is TGTGCCTGGAGTGTAATGGGACTAGGCACCTTC. It specifies CAWSVMGLGTF.

This clone was picked up many times. The J gene is TRBJ1-1, the V gene TRBV6-5, with 11 bases matching TRBD1. This CDR3 spans 14 amino acids. Per the germline V gene, CDR1 is MNHEY and CDR2 is SVGAGI. V shed 2 bases and J 10 bases; nucleotides not matched to a gene: 6. CDR3 DNA sequence: TGTGCCAGCAGTTACACCGGACAGGGGGCTGGAGCTTTCTTT. Translating gives CASSYTGQGAGAFF.

The chain employs TRBV2 and TRBJ1-2; 9 positions match TRBD1. The CDR3 length is 17 residues. CDR1 and CDR2 (germline): SNHLY, FYNNEI. Trimming took 6 bases from V and 2 from J; bases not matched to a gene: 13. For the CDR3, the DNA is TGTGCCAGCAGGAATCCGGGACAGGGATCTTCAAACTATGGCTACACCTTC. It encodes CASRNPGQGSSNYGYTF.

V gene TRBV30 combines with J gene TRBJ1-5, with D possibly TRBD1 on 5 matching bases. Trimming pared 1 base from V and 6 bases from J, leaving 16 bases between. Germline lookup yields CDR1 GTSNPN and CDR2 SVGIG (reference sequence). The CDR3 is 15 amino acids. The CDR3 here is CAWSEGGAVGQPQHF. The CDR3 nucleotides are TGTGCCTGGAGTGAAGGCGGGGCGGTGGGTCAGCCCCAGCATTTT.

The chain employs TRBV4-2 and TRBJ2-7; D is unresolved. CDR1 LGHNA and CDR2 YNFKEQ come from the germline V gene. The CDR3 has 14 residues. The V end lost 1 base, the J end lost 2 bases, and 9 bases lay between the germline ends. The CDR3 loop reads CASSQAGFTYEQYF. In nucleotides, the CDR3 is TGTGCCAGCAGCCAAGCGGGTTTTACCTACGAGCAGTACTTC.